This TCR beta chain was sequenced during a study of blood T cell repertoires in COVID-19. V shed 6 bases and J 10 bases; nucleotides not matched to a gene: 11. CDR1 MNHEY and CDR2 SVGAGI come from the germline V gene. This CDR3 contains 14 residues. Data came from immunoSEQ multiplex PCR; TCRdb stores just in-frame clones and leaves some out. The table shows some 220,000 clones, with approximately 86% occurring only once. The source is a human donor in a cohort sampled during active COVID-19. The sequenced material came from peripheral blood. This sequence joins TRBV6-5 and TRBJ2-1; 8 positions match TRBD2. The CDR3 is CASSPGTRSGEQFF. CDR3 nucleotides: TGTGCCAGCAGCCCCGGGACTAGAAGTGGGGAGCAGTTCTTC.